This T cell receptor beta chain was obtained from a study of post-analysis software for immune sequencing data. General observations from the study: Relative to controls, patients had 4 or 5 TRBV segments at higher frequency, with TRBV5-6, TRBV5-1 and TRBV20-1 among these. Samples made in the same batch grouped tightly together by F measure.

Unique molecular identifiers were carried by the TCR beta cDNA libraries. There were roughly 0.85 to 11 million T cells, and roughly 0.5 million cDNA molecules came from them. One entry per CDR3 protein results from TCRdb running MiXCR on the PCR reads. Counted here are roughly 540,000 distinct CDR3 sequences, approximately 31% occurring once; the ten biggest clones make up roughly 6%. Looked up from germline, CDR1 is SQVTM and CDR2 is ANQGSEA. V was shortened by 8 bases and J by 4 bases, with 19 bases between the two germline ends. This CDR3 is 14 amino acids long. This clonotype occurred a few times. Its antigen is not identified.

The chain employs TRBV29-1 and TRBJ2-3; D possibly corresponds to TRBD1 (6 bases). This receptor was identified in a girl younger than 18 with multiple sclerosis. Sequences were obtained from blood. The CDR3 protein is CSTDLQGSADTQYF. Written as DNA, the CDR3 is TGCAGCACCGACTTACAGGGTTCCGCAGATACGCAGTATTTT.